The present TCR beta chain was sequenced within a study of CD8 T cells in cerebrospinal fluid in Alzheimer's disease. Neurodegeneration in patients was confirmed with biomarkers including neurofilament, amyloid-beta and tau. For droplet-based sequencing, live CSF cells were sorted using a live/dead marker. Profiling of CSF cells used 10X single-cell V(D)J plus 5' expression. TCRdb re-called the 10x single-cell sequencing reads and catalogs CDR3 proteins one per entry, DNA excluded. The sample features some 1,200 distinct CDR3 sequences, with about a sixth in its top ten. The TCR originated in a human donor with Parkinson's disease. The material sequenced was cerebrospinal fluid.

CDR3 sequence: CASSQDFGTSATGELFF. J is TRBJ2-2 and V is TRBV4-1; the D call from TCRdb, TRBD2, cannot be confirmed without DNA. The CDR3 extends over 17 amino acids. Germline-derived CDR1 and CDR2 are MGHRA and YSYEKL.